This T cell receptor (beta chain) appears in the sequencing data of a study of quantifying T cell responses using KT2 cells. Overall study: TCR alpha and beta constant-region primers primed reverse transcription of RNA.

Known numbers of the T cell clone KT2 were added to PBMC. Different KT2-to-PBMC ratios were created with a constant PBMC count. An oligo carrying a UMI was ligated to the cDNA 3' end. The first PCR ran 4 to 5 cycles with an equimolar RC1.1 and RC1.2 beta primer mix. Each CDR3 protein gets one entry after TCRdb re-called the UMI-ligation and nested PCR reads with MiXCR. Here the sample spans approximately 57,000 distinct CDR3 sequences, around an eighth being singletons. This CDR3 contains 14 residues. Deletions cut 5 bases from V and 4 bases from J, with 14 bases between. Germline V gives CDR1 MNHEY, CDR2 SVGEGT.

The receptor was isolated from a human donor. Sequenced sample: PBMCs spiked with cells of the T cell clone KT2. The chain carries TRBV6-2 or TRBV6-3 and TRBJ1-1; D is possibly TRBD1 (5 bases). CDR3 bases: TGTGCCAGCAGTCGGATGCAGGGATTCACTGAAGCTTTCTTT. Translation: CASSRMQGFTEAFF.